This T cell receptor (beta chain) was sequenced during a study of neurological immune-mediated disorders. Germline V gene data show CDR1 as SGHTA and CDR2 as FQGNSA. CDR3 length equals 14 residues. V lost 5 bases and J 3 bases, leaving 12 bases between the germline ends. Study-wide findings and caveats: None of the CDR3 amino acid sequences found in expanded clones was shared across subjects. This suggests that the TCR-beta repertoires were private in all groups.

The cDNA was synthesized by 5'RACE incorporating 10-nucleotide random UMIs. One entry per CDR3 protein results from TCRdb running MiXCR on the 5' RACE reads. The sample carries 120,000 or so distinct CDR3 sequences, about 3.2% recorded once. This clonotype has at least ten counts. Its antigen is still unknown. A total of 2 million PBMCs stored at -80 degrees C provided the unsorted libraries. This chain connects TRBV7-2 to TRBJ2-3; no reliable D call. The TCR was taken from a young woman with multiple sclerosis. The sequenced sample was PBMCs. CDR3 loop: CASSAKLLTDTQYF. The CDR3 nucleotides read TGTGCCAGCAGCGCTAAATTGTTGACAGATACGCAGTATTTT.